Shown below are 8 T cell receptor beta chains from a single sample sequenced in a study of blood T cell repertoires in COVID-19. Profiled with immunoSEQ multiplex PCR; TCRdb holds only in-frame clones, not every one. The sample lists 210,000 or so clones, 65% to 90% seen once, with less than 4.5% in the top ten. Sequenced: peripheral blood. These TCRs come from a middle-aged man with acute or convalescent COVID-19.

The V and J genes are TRBV19 and TRBJ1-6; 9 positions agree with TRBD1. V dropped 5 bases and J dropped 9; count of bases not matched to a gene: 11. The CDR3 runs to 16 residues. Per germline, CDR1 LNHDA and CDR2 SQIVND (reference sequence). CDR3 loop: CASSLDPGQGASPLHF. CDR3 sequence (DNA): TGTGCCAGTAGTCTCGACCCGGGACAGGGCGCTTCACCCCTCCACTTT.

This sequence joins TRBV6-5 and TRBJ1-3; D is unresolved. The CDR3 extends over 15 amino acids. Germline CDR1 is MNHEY and CDR2 is SVGAGI. The germline V and J ends were trimmed by 0 bases and 4 bases, with 10 bases remaining between them. CDR3 sequence (DNA): TGTGCCAGCAGTTACTCGGGAGGGAGCGGAAACACCATATATTTT. Amino acids: CASSYSGGSGNTIYF.

V gene TRBV19 combines with J gene TRBJ2-6; no clear D. CDR1 and CDR2 (germline): LNHDA, SQIVND (reference sequence). This CDR3 region has 16 residues. Trimming took off 7 bases at V and 2 bases at J, with 15 bases between the two ends. The CDR3 DNA follows: TGTGCCAGTACATACGGAGTAGATCCTGGGGCCAACGTCCTGACTTTC. This translates into CASTYGVDPGANVLTF.

This CDR3 reads CASRSSIERKGVSEAFF. The DNA for the CDR3 is TGCGCCAGCAGAAGCTCTATAGAACGAAAGGGGGTCTCGGAAGCTTTCTTT. This chain connects TRBV4-1 to TRBJ1-1; TRBD1 might be the D (6 bases). Germline V gene lookup returns CDR1 MGHRA and CDR2 YSYEKL. The CDR3 covers 17 residues. The V gene lost 6 bases and the J gene lost 8 bases, with 28 bases spanning the gap.

The V gene is TRBV7-8, the J gene TRBJ1-2; possible D gene TRBD1, 6 bases. V lost 5 bases, J lost 7 bases, and 17 bases lay in between. Germline V CDR1 and CDR2: SGHVS, FQNEAQ. The CDR3 has 14 amino acids. The CDR3 loop reads CASSPLGQSSGYTF. CDR3 nucleotide sequence: TGTGCCAGCAGCCCGCTAGGACAGTCTAGTGGCTACACCTTC. Full variable domain (outside the CDR3, taken from reference TRBV7-8 and TRBJ1-2): GAGVSQSPRYKVAKRGQDVALRCDPISGHVSLFWYQQALGQGPEFLTYFQNEAQLDKSGLPSDRFFAERPEGSVSTLKIQRTQQEDSAVYLCASSPLGQSSGYTFGSGTRLTVV.

The CDR3 loop reads CASSRGTGAGNTIYF. CDR3 sequence (DNA): TGCGCCAGCAGCAGAGGGACAGGGGCCGGAAACACCATATATTTT. The chain carries TRBV5-1 and TRBJ1-3; TRBD1 agrees at 10 bases. Germline CDR1 SGHRS, CDR2 YFSETQ. V lost 4 bases, J lost 4 bases, and 5 bases stayed unmatched. The CDR3 is 15 amino acids.

This clone has only one observation. The chain joins TRBV2 to TRBJ1-1; D is unresolved. Germline lookup yields CDR1 SNHLY and CDR2 FYNNEI. The CDR3 is 14 amino acids. The V end lost 2 bases, the J end lost 2 bases, and 9 bases lay between the germline ends. In nucleotides, the CDR3 is TGTGCCAGCAGTGAATTGGCGGGTAACACTGAAGCTTTCTTT. Translation gives CASSELAGNTEAFF.

This rearrangement joins TRBV6-1 to TRBJ1-2, with 9 positions matching TRBD1. J gave up 5 bases and V 4 bases, and 11 bases lay outside the gene matches. The CDR3 extends over 16 amino acids. Germline V gene lookup returns CDR1 MNHNS and CDR2 SASEGT. The CDR3 DNA follows: TGTGCCAGCAGTGCTTCCGAGACAGGGGGAAGGTATGGCTACACCTTC. Translated: CASSASETGGRYGYTF.